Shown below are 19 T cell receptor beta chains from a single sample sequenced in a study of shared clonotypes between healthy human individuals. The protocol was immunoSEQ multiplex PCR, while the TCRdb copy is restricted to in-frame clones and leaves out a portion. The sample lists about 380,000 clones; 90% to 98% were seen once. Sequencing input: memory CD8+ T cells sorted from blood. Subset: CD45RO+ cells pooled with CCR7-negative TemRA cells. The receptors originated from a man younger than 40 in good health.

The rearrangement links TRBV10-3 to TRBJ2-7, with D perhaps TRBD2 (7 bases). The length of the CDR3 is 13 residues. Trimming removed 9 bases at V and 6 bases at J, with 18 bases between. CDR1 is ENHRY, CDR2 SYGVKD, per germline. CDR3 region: CAMRGGFFGEQYF. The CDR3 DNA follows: TGTGCCATGAGGGGGGGGTTTTTCGGCGAGCAGTACTTC.

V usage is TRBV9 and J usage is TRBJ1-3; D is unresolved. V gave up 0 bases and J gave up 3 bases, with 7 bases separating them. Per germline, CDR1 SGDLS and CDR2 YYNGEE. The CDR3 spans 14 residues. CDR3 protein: CASSVELNGNTIYF. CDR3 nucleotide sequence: TGTGCCAGCAGCGTAGAACTGAATGGAAACACCATATATTTT.

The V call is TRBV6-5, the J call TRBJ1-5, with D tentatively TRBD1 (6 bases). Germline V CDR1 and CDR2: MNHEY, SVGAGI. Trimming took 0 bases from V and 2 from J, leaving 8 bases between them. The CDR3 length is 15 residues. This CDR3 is CASSYSRGGNQPQHF. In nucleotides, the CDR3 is TGTGCCAGCAGTTACTCGAGGGGGGGCAATCAGCCCCAGCATTTT.

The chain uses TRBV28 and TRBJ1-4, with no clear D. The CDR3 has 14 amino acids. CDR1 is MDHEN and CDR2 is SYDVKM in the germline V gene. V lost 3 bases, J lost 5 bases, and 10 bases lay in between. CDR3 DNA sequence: TGTGCCAGCAGTTTTGCCGGGTTAAATGAAAAACTGTTTTTT. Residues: CASSFAGLNEKLFF.

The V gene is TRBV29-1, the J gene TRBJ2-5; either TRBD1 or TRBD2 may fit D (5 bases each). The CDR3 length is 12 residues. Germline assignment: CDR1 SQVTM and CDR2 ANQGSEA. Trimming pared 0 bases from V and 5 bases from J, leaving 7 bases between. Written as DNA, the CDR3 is TGCAGCGTTGAAGACGGGGCGGAGACCCAGTACTTC. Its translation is CSVEDGAETQYF.

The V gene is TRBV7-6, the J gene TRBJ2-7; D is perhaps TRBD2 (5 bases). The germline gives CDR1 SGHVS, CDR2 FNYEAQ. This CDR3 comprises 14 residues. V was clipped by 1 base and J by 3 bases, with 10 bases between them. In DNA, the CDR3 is TGTGCCAGCAGCTTAGAGGCGGGCATCTACGAGCAGTACTTC. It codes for CASSLEAGIYEQYF.

This chain's CDR3 is CATSRDPLSGELFF. The CDR3 nucleotides are TGTGCCACCAGCAGAGATCCCTTGTCCGGGGAGCTGTTTTTT. This sequence joins TRBV15 and TRBJ2-2; D not resolved. CDR3 length equals 14 residues. CDR1 is LNHNV, CDR2 YYDKDF, per germline (reference sequence). Trimming removed 0 bases from V and 6 bases from J, with 8 bases in between.

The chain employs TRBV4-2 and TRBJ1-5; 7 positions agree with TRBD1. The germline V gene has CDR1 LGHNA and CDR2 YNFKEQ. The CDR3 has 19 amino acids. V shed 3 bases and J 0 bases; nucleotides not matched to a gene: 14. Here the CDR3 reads CASSQGLDRAIYSNQPQHF. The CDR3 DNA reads TGTGCCAGCAGCCAGGGGCTAGACAGGGCTATATATAGCAATCAGCCCCAGCATTTT.

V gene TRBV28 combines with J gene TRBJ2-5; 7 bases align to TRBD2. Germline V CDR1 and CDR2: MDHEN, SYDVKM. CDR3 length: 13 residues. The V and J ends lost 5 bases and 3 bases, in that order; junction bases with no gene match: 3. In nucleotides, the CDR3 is TGTGCCAGCAGTACTCTAGCGGAAGAGACCCAGTACTTC. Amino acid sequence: CASSTLAEETQYF.

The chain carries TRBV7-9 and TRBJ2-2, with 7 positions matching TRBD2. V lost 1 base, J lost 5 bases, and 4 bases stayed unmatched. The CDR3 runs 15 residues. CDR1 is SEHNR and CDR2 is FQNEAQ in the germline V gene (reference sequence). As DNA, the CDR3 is TGTGCCAGCAGCTTAGGCGGGGGACGGACCGGGGAGCTGTTTTTT. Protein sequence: CASSLGGGRTGELFF.

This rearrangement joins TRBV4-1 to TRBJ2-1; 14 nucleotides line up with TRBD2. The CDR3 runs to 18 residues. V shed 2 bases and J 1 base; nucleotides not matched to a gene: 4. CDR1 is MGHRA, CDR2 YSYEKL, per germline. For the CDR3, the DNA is TGCGCCAGCAGCCAACGACTAGCGGGAGGGTTATCCTACAATGAGCAGTTCTTC. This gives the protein CASSQRLAGGLSYNEQFF.

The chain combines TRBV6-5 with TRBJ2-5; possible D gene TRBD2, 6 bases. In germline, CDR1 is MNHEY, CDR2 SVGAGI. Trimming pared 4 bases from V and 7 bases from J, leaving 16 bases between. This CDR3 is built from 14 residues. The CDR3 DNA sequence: TGTGCCAGCAGTTCGGGACTTATTAAAGGGACCCAGTACTTC. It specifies CASSSGLIKGTQYF.

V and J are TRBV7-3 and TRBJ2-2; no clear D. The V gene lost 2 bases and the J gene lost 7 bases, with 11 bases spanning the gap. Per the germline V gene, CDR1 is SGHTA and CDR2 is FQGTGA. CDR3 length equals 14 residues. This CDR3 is CASSLGFQSGELFF. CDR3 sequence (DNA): TGTGCCAGCAGCTTAGGGTTTCAAAGCGGGGAGCTGTTTTTT.

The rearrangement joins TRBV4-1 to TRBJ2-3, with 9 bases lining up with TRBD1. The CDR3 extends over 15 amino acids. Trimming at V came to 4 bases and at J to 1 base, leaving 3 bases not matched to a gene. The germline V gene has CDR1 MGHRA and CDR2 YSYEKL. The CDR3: CASSLRDRGTDTQYF. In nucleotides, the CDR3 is TGCGCCAGCAGCCTTAGGGACAGGGGCACAGATACGCAGTATTTT.

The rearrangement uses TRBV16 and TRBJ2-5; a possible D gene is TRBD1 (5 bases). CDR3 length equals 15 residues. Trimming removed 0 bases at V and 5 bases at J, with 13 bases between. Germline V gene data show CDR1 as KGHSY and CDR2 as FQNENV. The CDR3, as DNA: TGTGCCAGCAGCCAATCTGCAGGGTATGGGGAGACCCAGTACTTC. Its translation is CASSQSAGYGETQYF.

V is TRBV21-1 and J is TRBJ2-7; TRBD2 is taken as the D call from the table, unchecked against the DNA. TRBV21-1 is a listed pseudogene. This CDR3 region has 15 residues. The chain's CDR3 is CASSKSREVSYEQYF. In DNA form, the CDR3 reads TGTGCCAGCAGCAAATCCCGGGAGGTGTCCTACGAGCAGTACTTC.

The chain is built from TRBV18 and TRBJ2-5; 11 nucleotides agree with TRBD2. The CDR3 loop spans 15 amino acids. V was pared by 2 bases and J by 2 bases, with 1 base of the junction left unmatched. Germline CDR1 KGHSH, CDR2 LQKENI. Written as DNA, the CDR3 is TGTGCCAGCTCACCAAGGACTAGCGGGCAAGAGACCCAGTACTTC. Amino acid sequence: CASSPRTSGQETQYF.

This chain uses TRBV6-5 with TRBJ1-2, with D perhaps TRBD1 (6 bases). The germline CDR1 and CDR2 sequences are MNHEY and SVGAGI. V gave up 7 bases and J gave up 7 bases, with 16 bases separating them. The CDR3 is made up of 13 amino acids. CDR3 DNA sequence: TGTGCCAGCATTAACGCGGGGGCGCCTGGCTACACCTTC. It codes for CASINAGAPGYTF.

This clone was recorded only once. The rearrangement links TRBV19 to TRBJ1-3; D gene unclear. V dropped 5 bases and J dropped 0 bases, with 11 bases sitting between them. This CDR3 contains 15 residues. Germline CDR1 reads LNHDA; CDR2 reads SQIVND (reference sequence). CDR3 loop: CASSPSHHSGNTIYF. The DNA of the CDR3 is TGTGCCAGTAGTCCCTCTCACCACTCTGGAAACACCATATATTTT.